The present T cell receptor beta chain was sequenced within a study of shared clonotypes between healthy human individuals. This CDR3 contains 15 residues. J was trimmed by 0 bases and V by 5 bases; bases with no gene match: 3. Germline V gives CDR1 SGHAT, CDR2 FQNNGV. Profiled with immunoSEQ multiplex PCR; TCRdb holds only in-frame clones, not every one. Of 1,100,000 or so clones in the sample, around 82% were seen once. Sequencing was performed on memory CD4+ T cells from PBMCs. The subset was: CD45RA-negative fraction. V and J are TRBV11-2 and TRBJ2-7, with 11 bases fitting TRBD1. The TCR was taken from a young man in good health. Some clones in this sample may be carry-over from other donors' samples. The CDR3 region is CASSIGTGGSYEQYF. DNA for the CDR3: TGTGCCAGCAGCATCGGGACAGGGGGCTCCTACGAGCAGTACTTC.